Presented here are 8 T cell receptor beta chains from one specimen sequenced in a study of blood T cell repertoires in COVID-19. Libraries were prepared by immunoSEQ multiplex PCR; TCRdb keeps only in-frame clonotypes and omits some of them. The sample holds about 43,000 clones, approximately 90% seen once. Sequencing input: peripheral blood. The receptors come from a man in his forties or fifties with COVID-19, enrolled during active disease.

V usage is TRBV19 and J usage is TRBJ2-1; TRBD2 matches 14 bases. This CDR3 has 15 amino acids. Germline values: CDR1 LNHDA, CDR2 SQIVND (reference sequence). Losses at the gene ends were 6 bases for V and 9 bases for J; bases not matched to a gene: 7. The CDR3 reads CASRTGTSGRSEQFF. The CDR3 DNA sequence: TGTGCCAGTAGGACCGGGACTAGCGGGAGAAGTGAGCAGTTCTTC.

The chain links TRBV5-1 to TRBJ2-7; perhaps TRBD2 as D (6 bases). Germline lookup yields CDR1 SGHRS and CDR2 YFSETQ. The V end lost 4 bases, the J end lost 6 bases, and 20 bases lay between the germline ends. The CDR3 runs 15 residues. The CDR3 region has the DNA TGCGCCAGCAGCAAAGGGACTCCCATCCCTTCCGAGCAGTACTTC. Translating it yields CASSKGTPIPSEQYF.

The chain recombines TRBV24-1 with TRBJ1-2, with 7 bases matching TRBD1. This CDR3 spans 13 amino acids. Trimming at V came to 5 bases and at J to 8 bases, leaving 7 bases not matched to a gene. Germline assignment: CDR1 KGHDR and CDR2 SFDVKD. For the CDR3, the DNA is TGTGCCACCAGTGGGGACAGCCACGGAGGCTACACCTTC. It yields the protein CATSGDSHGGYTF.

The chain employs TRBV7-9 and TRBJ1-1; D unresolved. Germline lookup yields CDR1 SEHNR and CDR2 FQNEAQ (reference sequence). V was trimmed by 0 bases and J by 5 bases, leaving 19 bases between them. CDR3 length: 17 residues. The CDR3 protein is CASSLASIGLGRTEAFF. CDR3 bases: TGTGCCAGCAGCTTAGCGAGTATCGGCCTAGGGAGGACTGAAGCTTTCTTT.

The V call is TRBV10-3, the J call TRBJ1-6; tentatively, D is TRBD1 (6 bases). V was trimmed by 3 bases and J by 7 bases, leaving 10 bases between them. The CDR3 totals 14 residues. Germline values: CDR1 ENHRY, CDR2 SYGVKD. The CDR3 region has the DNA TGTGCCATCAGTGACCCAGGGGAAAATTCACCCCTCCACTTT. Translated: CAISDPGENSPLHF.

The chain is built from TRBV28 and TRBJ2-3; a possible D gene is TRBD2 (7 bases). The CDR3 is 15 amino acids. V was trimmed by 9 bases and J by 0 bases, leaving 16 bases between them. Germline CDR1 and CDR2: MDHEN and SYDVKM. The CDR3 DNA sequence: TGTGCCAGTTCCGGGGGGCTCGCTAGCACAGATACGCAGTATTTT. Translation gives CASSGGLASTDTQYF.

The chain employs TRBV7-3 and TRBJ2-2, with a tentative D call TRBD1 (5 bases). V lost 5 bases and J 6 bases, leaving 10 bases between the germline ends. There are 13 residues in the CDR3. Germline-derived CDR1 and CDR2 are SGHTA and FQGTGA. CDR3 loop: CASSPVGAGELFF. The CDR3 region has the DNA TGTGCCAGCAGCCCGGTAGGGGCCGGGGAGCTGTTTTTT.

The chain links TRBV7-2 to TRBJ1-1, with 7 bases fitting TRBD1. Germline trimming cut 5 bases from V and 0 bases from J; bases unmatched to any gene: 12. Germline assignment: CDR1 SGHTA and CDR2 FQGNSA. The CDR3 totals 17 residues. CDR3 nucleotide sequence: TGTGCCAGCAGCCCCAGGACAGGTTCCTTCATGAACACTGAAGCTTTCTTT. It specifies CASSPRTGSFMNTEAFF. The variable domain in full, completed from reference TRBV7-2 and TRBJ1-1, reads GAGVSQSPSNKVTEKGKDVELRCDPISGHTALYWYRQSLGQGLEFLIYFQGNSAPDKSGLPSDRFSAERTGGSVSTLTIQRTQQEDSAVYLCASSPRTGSFMNTEAFFGQGTRLTVV.